This record concerns one T cell receptor beta chain sequence. V was clipped by 5 bases and J by 5 bases; unmatched bases: 3. Germline V gene sequence: CDR1 SGHNT, CDR2 YENEEA. CDR3 length: 12 residues. The data originate from a study of cytomegalovirus exposure and HLA in healthy donors. Amplification used 60 Vbeta primers and 13 Jbeta primers. Sequencing used immunoSEQ multiplex PCR; TCRdb keeps in-frame clones, though not all of them. The sample lists 150,000 to 200,000 clones, approximately 72% occurring once. This chain connects TRBV11-3 to TRBJ2-7; 7 positions agree with TRBD1. Sequencing used PBMCs. The clonotype originates from a human donor in good health. The CDR3 sequence: CASSRTGDEQYF. The CDR3 region has the DNA TGTGCCAGCAGCCGTACAGGGGACGAGCAGTACTTC.